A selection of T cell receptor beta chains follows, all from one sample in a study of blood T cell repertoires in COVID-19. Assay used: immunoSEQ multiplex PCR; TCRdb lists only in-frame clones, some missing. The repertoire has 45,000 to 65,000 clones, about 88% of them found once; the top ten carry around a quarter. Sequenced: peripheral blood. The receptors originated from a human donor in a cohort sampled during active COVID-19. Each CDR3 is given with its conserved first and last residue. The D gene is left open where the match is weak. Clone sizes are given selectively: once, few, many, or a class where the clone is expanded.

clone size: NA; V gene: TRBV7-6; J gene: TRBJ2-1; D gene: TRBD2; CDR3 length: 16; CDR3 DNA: TGTGCCAGCAGCTTAGTGCGCCTAGCGGGGGGTCGGGAGCAGTTCTTC; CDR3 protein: CASSLVRLAGGREQFF
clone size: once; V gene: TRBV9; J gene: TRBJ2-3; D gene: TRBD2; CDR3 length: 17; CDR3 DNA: TGTGCCAGCAGCGTAGGTGCAGCGGGAGGAAGCACAGATACGCAGTATTTT; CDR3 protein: CASSVGAAGGSTDTQYF
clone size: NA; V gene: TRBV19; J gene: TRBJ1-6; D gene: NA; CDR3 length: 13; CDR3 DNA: TGTGCCAGTAGCACTTCAGGAATATCACCCCTCCACTTT; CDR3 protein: CASSTSGISPLHF
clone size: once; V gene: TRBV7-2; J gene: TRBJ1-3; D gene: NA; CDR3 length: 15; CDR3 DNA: TGTGCCAGCAGCCTCCGGGGGGCGGCTGGAAACACCATATATTTT; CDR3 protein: CASSLRGAAGNTIYF
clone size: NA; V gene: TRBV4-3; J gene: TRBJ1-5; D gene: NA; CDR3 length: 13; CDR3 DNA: TGCGCCAGCAGCCAAGACCTTAATCAGCCCCAGCATTTT; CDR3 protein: CASSQDLNQPQHF
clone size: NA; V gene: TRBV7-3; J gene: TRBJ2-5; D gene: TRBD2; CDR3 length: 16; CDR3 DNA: TGTGCCAGCAGCAACTCGGTAGCGGGGGGACGGGAGACCCAGTACTTC; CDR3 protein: CASSNSVAGGRETQYF
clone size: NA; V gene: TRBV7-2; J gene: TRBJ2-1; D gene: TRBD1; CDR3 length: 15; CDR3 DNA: TGTGCCAGCAGCTCAGCCGGGACAGGGTACAATGAGCAGTTCTTC; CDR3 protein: CASSSAGTGYNEQFF
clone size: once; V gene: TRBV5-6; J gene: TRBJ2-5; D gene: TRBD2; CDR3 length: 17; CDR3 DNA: TGTGCCAGCAGCCCGCAGGGGGCAGCGGGGGGGCAAGAGACCCAGTACTTC; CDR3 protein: CASSPQGAAGGQETQYF
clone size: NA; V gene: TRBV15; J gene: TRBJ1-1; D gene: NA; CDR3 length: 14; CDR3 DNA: TGTGCCACCAGCAGGCCCAGGGTGAGCACTGAAGCTTTCTTT; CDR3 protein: CATSRPRVSTEAFF
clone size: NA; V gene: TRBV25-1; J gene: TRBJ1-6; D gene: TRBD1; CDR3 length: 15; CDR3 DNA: TGTGCCAGCAGTGAGGGACAGGCCTATAATTCACCCCTCCACTTT; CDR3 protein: CASSEGQAYNSPLHF
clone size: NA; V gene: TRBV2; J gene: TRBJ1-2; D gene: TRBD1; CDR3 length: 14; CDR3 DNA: TGTGCCAGCAGTGAACAGGGACAGGGTAATGGCTACACCTTC; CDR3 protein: CASSEQGQGNGYTF
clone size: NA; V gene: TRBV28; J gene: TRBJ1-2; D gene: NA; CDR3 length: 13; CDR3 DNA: TGTGCCAGCACCGGGGGGGATACGTATGGCTACACCTTC; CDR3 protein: CASTGGDTYGYTF
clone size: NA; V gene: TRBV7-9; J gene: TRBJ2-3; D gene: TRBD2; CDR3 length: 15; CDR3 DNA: TGTGCCAGCACGGGTAGCGGGGGGGCAATAGATACGCAGTATTTT; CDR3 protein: CASTGSGGAIDTQYF
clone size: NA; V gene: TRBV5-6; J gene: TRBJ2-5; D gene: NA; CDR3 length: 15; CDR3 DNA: TGTGCCAGCAGCTTGGTGGGCGGGGAGCAAGAGACCCAGTACTTC; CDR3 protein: CASSLVGGEQETQYF
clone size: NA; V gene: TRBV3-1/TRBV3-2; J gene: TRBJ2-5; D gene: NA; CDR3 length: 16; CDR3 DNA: TGTGCCAGCAGCCTAAGGGGGGCGGGGGTCCTGCAGACCCAGTACTTC; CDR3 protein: CASSLRGAGVLQTQYF
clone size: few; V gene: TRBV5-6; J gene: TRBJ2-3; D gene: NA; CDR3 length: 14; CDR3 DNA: TGTGCCAGCAGCTTGGGGCCCAACACAGATACGCAGTATTTT; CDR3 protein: CASSLGPNTDTQYF
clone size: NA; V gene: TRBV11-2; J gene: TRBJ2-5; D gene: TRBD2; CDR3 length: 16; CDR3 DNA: TGTGCCAGCAGCTTAGTGGGTAGCGGGATGGGGGAGACCCAGTACTTC; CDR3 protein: CASSLVGSGMGETQYF
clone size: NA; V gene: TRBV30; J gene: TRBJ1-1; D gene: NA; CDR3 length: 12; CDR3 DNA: TGTGCCTGGAAGCGGGGGGACACTGAAGCTTTCTTT; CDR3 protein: CAWKRGDTEAFF
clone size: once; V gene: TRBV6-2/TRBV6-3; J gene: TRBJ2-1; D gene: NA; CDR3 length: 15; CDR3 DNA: TGTGCCAGCAGTTACTGGGAGCTACTGGGGTATGAGCAGTTCTTC; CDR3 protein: CASSYWELLGYEQFF
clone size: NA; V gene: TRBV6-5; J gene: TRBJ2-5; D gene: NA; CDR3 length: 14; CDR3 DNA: TGTGCCAGCAGACCCGACAGGTCCCCCCAGGCCCAGTACTTC; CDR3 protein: CASRPDRSPQAQYF
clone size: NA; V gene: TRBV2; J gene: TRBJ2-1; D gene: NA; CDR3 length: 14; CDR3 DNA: TGTGCCAGCAGTGAAGGGACAGCTTCCAATGAGCAGTTCTTC; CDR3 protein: CASSEGTASNEQFF
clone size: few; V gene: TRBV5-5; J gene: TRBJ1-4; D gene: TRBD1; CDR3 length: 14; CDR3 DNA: TGTGCCAGCAGCCTGGGGACAGGGGGAGAAAAACTGTTTTTT; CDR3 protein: CASSLGTGGEKLFF
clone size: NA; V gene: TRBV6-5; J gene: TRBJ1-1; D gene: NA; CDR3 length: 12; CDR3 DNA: TGTGCCAGCACGGAGGTGAACACTGAAGCTTTCTTT; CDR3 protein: CASTEVNTEAFF
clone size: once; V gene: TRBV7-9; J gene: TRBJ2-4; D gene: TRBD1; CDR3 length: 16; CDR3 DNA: TGTGCCAGCAGCCTTACACAGGGGGCAGGCAAAAACATTCAGTACTTC; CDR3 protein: CASSLTQGAGKNIQYF
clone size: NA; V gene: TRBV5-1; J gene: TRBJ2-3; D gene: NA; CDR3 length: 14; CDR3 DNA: TGCGCCAGCAGCCGGGAGGGGGCTGCAGATACGCAGTATTTT; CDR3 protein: CASSREGAADTQYF
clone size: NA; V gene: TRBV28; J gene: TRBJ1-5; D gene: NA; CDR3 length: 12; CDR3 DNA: TGTGCCAGCATCCAGACCCCAGGGCCCCAGCATTTT; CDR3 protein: CASIQTPGPQHF
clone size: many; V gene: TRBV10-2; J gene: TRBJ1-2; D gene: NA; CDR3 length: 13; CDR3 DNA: TGCGCCAGCAGTGACCGGGGTGGAGGTGGCTACACCTTC; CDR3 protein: CASSDRGGGGYTF
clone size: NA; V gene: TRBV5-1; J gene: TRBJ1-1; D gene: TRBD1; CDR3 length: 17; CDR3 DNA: TGCGCCAGCAGAAGAGGGGACAGGGAGACCTTGAACACTGAAGCTTTCTTT; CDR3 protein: CASRRGDRETLNTEAFF
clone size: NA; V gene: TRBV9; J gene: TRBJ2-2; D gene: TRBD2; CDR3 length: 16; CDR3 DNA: TGTGCCAGCAGCGTAGAGCGGGGTGGTCCCACCGGGGAGCTGTTTTTT; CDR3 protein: CASSVERGGPTGELFF
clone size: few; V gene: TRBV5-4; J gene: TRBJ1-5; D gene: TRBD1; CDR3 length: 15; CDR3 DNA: TGTGCCAGCAGCTCCGGGACAGGGGGCGATCAGCCCCAGCATTTT; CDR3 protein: CASSSGTGGDQPQHF
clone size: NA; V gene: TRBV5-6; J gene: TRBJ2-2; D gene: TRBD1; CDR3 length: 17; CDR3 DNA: TGTGCCAGCAGTTTGGGACAGGGGATCTCCTTCACCGGGGAGCTGTTTTTT; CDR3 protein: CASSLGQGISFTGELFF
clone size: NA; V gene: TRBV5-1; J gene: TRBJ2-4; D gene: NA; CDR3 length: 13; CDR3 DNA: TGCGCCAGCAGCTTGGCCGAAGGGGCCCTAAAGTACTTC; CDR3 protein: CASSLAEGALKYF
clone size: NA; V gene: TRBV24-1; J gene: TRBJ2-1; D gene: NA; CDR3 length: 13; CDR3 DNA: TGTGCCACCAGTGATGGAGGGGAGAATGAGCAGTTCTTC; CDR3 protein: CATSDGGENEQFF
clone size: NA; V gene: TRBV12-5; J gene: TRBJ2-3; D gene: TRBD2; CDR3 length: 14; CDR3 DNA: TGTGCTAGTGGTTGGGGACTAGAAACAGATACGCAGTATTTT; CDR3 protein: CASGWGLETDTQYF
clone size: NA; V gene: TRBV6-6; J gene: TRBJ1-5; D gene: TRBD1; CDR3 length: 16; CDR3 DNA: TGTGCCAGCGGAACGGGTACAGGGGGTAAAAATCAGCCCCAGCATTTT; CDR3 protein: CASGTGTGGKNQPQHF
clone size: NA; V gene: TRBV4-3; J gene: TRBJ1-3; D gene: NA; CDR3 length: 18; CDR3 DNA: TGCGCCAGCAGCCAAGCATTATCGAGTTCAAGCTCTGGAAACACCATATATTTT; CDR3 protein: CASSQALSSSSSGNTIYF
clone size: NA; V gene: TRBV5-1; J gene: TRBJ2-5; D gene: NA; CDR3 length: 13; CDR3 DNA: TGCGCCAGCAGCTCCGGACAGAAAGAGACCCAGTACTTC; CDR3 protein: CASSSGQKETQYF